This TCR beta chain emerged from a study of blood T cell repertoires in COVID-19. Background on the study: Both acute and convalescent COVID-19 samples were obtained from the United States, Italy and Spain. Nucleic acid was either cDNA or gDNA, and it came from T cells, B-cell-depleted T cells, or PBMCs.

Per the original data handling: Estimation of nucleated cell counts was performed using reference gene primer amplification. Repertoires were generated with immunoSEQ multiplex PCR, while TCRdb's copy carries only in-frame clones and drops some. From that table come the V and J calls and clone size; the DNA was used to work out D and trimming. The sample carries under 250,000 clones, roughly 80% recorded once. CDR3 size: 16 residues. CDR1 MNHEY and CDR2 SMNVEV come from the germline V gene (reference sequence). The V segment lost 5 bases and the J segment 4 bases; nucleotides outside the gene matches: 10.

This rearrangement joins TRBV27 to TRBJ2-1; TRBD1 aligns across 8 bases. This clonotype originated in a woman aged 55-70 years with acute or convalescent COVID-19. Sequencing used peripheral blood. CDR3 nucleotide sequence: TGTGCCAGCAGTAAGACAGGGGTTCCCCGATACAATGAGCAGTTCTTC. Translated: CASSKTGVPRYNEQFF.